This T cell receptor (beta chain) comes out of a study of T cell responses to AZD1222 COVID-19 vaccine. Only in-frame clones appear in the TCRdb table, and some are missing; sequencing was by immunoSEQ multiplex PCR. This table holds 240,000 or so clones, over 85% found once. CDR1 and CDR2 from the germline V gene are DFQATT and SNEGSKA (reference sequence). V dropped 3 bases and J dropped 1 base, with 12 bases sitting between them. This CDR3 comprises 14 residues. J is TRBJ2-5 and V is TRBV20-1; D is possibly TRBD1 (6 bases). The sequence derives from an adult in good health. The sample was peripheral blood, taken on day 0 of AZD1222 vaccination. The CDR3 region is CSASPGQLQETQYF. CDR3 nucleotides: TGCAGTGCTAGTCCCGGACAGCTCCAAGAGACCCAGTACTTC.